Sequencing of this TCR beta chain was carried out in a study of OX40 agonist ivuxolimab in advanced cancers. Study conclusions and caveats: CD8+ T cells were the subset that, on average, had more expanded clones than CD4+. Among some nonresponders, normalized T-cell clonal expansion was also low.

Collection of blood occurred at baseline, at cycle 4 day 1, and at cycle 7 day 1. The J segment lost 4 bases and the V segment lost 3 bases, leaving 7 bases of the junction unmatched. This CDR3 spans 16 amino acids. CDR1 SGHVS and CDR2 FQNEAQ come from the germline V gene. Method: immunoSEQ multiplex PCR; TCRdb's copy keeps in-frame clones and lacks some. This sample yields thousands of clones, of which roughly two thirds are seen a single time; around half belongs to the top ten. This clone was recorded once. What it recognizes is unknown. This rearrangement joins TRBV7-8 to TRBJ2-5, with 11 bases identical to TRBD1. The sample consisted of CD4+ or CD8+ T cells sorted from blood, taken in a trial of the OX40 agonist ivuxolimab. This clonotype originated in an adult with an advanced solid tumor such as melanoma, head and neck, liver or kidney cancer. The CDR3 region is CASSFSGQGASETQYF. CDR3 bases: TGTGCCAGCAGCTTCTCTGGACAGGGGGCATCAGAGACCCAGTACTTC.